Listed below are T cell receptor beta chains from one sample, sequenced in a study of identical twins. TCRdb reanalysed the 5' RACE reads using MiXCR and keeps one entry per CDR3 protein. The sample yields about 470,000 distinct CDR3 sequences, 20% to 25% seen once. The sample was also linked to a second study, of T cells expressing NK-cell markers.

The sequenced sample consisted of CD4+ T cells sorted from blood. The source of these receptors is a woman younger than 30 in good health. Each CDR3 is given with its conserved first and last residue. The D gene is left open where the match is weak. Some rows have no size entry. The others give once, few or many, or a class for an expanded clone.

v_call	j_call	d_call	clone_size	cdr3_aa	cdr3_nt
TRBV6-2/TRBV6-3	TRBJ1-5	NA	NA	CASSYSSGNSNQPQHF	TGTGCCAGCAGTTACTCGAGCGGGAATAGCAATCAGCCCCAGCATTTT
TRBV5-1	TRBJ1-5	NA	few	CASSLEGPAMNQPQHF	TGCGCCAGCAGCTTAGAGGGCCCCGCTATGAATCAGCCCCAGCATTTT
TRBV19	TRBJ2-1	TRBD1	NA	CASSTRQGLSSYNEQFF	TGTGCCAGTAGTACTCGACAGGGGCTGAGCTCCTACAATGAGCAGTTCTTC
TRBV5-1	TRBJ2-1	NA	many	CASSPDSYNEQFF	TGCGCCAGCAGCCCCGACAGCTACAATGAGCAGTTCTTC
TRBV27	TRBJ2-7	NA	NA	CASSQIPGGVKQYF	TGTGCCAGCAGTCAAATTCCAGGGGGGGTCAAGCAGTACTTC
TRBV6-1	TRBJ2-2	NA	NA	CAAIMPAGRTGELFF	TGTGCCGCTATTATGCCGGCAGGCCGCACCGGGGAGCTGTTTTTT
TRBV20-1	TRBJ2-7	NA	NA	CSAAPNNGYEQYF	TGCAGTGCCGCACCCAACAATGGGTACGAGCAGTACTTC
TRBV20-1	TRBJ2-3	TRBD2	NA	CSARSLAGAHTDTQYF	TGCAGTGCTAGGTCTCTAGCGGGGGCTCACACAGATACGCAGTATTTT
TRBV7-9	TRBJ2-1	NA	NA	CASSLAGGSLNEQFF	TGTGCCAGCAGCTTAGCTGGTGGCAGTTTAAATGAGCAGTTCTTC
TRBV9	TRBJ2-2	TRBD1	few	CASSVGGQGANTGELFF	TGTGCCAGCAGCGTCGGGGGACAGGGTGCGAACACCGGGGAGCTGTTTTTT
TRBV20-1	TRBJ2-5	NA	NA	CSARAVQGVETQYF	TGCAGTGCTAGAGCAGTACAGGGCGTAGAGACCCAGTACTTC
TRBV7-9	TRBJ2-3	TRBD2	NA	CASSALLAGYTDTQYF	TGTGCCAGCAGCGCGTTACTAGCGGGCTACACAGATACGCAGTATTTT
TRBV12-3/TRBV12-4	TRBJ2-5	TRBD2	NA	CAFSLSLRRELGLGETQYF	TGTGCCTTCAGTTTATCACTCCGGCGGGAGCTAGGATTAGGAGAGACCCAGTACTTC
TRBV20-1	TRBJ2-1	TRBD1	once	CSARTGIDSKFF	TGCAGTGCAAGGACAGGGATCGACTCAAAGTTCTTC
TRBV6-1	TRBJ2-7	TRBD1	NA	CASRIPGQGMYEQYF	TGTGCCAGCAGAATACCGGGACAGGGGATGTACGAGCAGTACTTC
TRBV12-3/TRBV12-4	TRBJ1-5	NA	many	CASSLTGTQPQHF	TGTGCCAGCAGTTTAACAGGGACCCAGCCCCAGCATTTT
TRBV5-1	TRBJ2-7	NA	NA	CASSPGPSAEQYF	TGCGCCAGCAGCCCCGGTCCCTCCGCCGAGCAGTACTTC
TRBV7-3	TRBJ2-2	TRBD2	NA	CASSFTSLAGAGELFF	TGTGCCAGCAGCTTTACATCCCTAGCGGGGGCCGGGGAGCTGTTTTTT
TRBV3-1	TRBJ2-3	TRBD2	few	CASSLRTSGGTTDTQYF	TGTGCCAGCAGCCTTCGGACTAGCGGGGGTACCACAGATACGCAGTATTTT
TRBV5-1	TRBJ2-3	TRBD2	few	CASSFRLAAIGDTQYF	TGCGCCAGCAGCTTCCGACTAGCGGCCATAGGGGATACGCAGTATTTT
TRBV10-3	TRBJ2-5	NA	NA	CATAGVGETQYF	TGTGCCACCGCAGGGGTCGGCGAGACCCAGTACTTC
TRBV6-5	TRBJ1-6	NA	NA	CASNTRRGYSPLHF	TGTGCCAGCAATACTCGAAGGGGGTACTCACCCCTCCACTTT
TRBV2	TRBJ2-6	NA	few	CASSETRFQSGANVLTF	TGTGCCAGCAGTGAAACCAGGTTCCAATCTGGGGCCAACGTCCTGACTTTC
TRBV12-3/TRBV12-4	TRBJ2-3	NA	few	CASSFVFVTDTQYF	TGTGCCAGCAGTTTTGTATTTGTCACAGATACGCAGTATTTT
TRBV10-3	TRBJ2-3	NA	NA	CAISERRDTDTQYF	TGTGCCATCAGTGAACGGCGGGACACAGATACGCAGTATTTT
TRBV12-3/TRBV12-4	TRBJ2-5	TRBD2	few	CASSPPSGRGGETQYF	TGTGCCAGCAGTCCACCAAGCGGGCGGGGGGGAGAGACCCAGTACTTC
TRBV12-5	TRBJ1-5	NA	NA	CASGLPGSNQPQHF	TGTGCTAGTGGTTTGCCAGGGAGCAATCAGCCCCAGCATTTT
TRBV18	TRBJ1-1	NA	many	CASSPQVGAEAFF	TGTGCCAGCTCACCACAAGTAGGGGCTGAAGCTTTCTTT
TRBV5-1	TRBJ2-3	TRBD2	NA	CASSLAASGVITDTQYF	TGCGCCAGCAGCTTGGCTGCTAGCGGGGTGATCACAGATACGCAGTATTTT
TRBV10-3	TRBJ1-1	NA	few	CAISSIGGRLDTEAFF	TGTGCCATCAGTAGTATCGGGGGAAGGTTGGACACTGAAGCTTTCTTT
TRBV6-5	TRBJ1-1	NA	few	CASSYSRLRGQNTEAFF	TGTGCCAGCAGTTACTCGAGGTTGCGGGGCCAGAACACTGAAGCTTTCTTT
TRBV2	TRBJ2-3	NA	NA	CASRYTAPRYF	TGTGCCAGCAGATATACCGCTCCGCGGTATTTT
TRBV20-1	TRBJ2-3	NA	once	CSAFHTLSDTQYF	TGCAGTGCTTTTCATACGCTGTCCGATACGCAGTATTTT
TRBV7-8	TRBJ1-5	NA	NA	CASTLGGGYQPQHF	TGTGCCAGCACCTTAGGGGGGGGTTATCAGCCCCAGCATTTT
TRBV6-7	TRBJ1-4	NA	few	CASSYVGPANEKLFF	TGTGCCAGCAGTTACGTGGGACCGGCTAATGAAAAACTGTTTTTT
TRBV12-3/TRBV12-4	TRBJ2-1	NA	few	CASKESREQFF	TGTGCCAGCAAAGAATCCCGGGAGCAGTTCTTC
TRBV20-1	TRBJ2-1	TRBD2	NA	CSARGGHSDEQFF	TGCAGTGCCCGGGGGGGCCATAGTGATGAGCAGTTCTTC
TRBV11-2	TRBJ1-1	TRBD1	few	CASSLDPLGGQGEAFF	TGTGCCAGCAGCTTAGATCCCCTAGGGGGCCAAGGGGAAGCTTTCTTT
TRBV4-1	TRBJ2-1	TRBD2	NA	CASSRRLAGGITSYNEQFF	TGCGCCAGCAGCCGCCGACTAGCGGGAGGCATCACCTCCTACAATGAGCAGTTCTTC
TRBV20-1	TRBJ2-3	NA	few	CSLRRASTDTQYF	TGCAGCCTCAGGCGGGCGAGCACAGATACGCAGTATTTT
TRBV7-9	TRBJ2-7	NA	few	CASGKTAREEQYF	TGTGCCAGCGGGAAGACAGCCCGGGAAGAGCAGTACTTC
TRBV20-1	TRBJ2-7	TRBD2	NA	CSARDPSGDDYEQYF	TGCAGTGCTAGAGATCCTAGCGGGGATGATTACGAGCAGTACTTC
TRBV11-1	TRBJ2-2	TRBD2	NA	CASSMGAGAGEWNTGELFF	TGTGCCAGCAGCATGGGGGCGGGAGCGGGAGAATGGAACACCGGGGAGCTGTTTTTT
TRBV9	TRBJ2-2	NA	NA	CASSVGLSVTGELFF	TGTGCCAGCAGCGTAGGGTTGTCCGTCACCGGGGAGCTGTTTTTT
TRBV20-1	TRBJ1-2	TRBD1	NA	CSARGGGAGPWDGYTF	TGCAGTGCTAGAGGAGGGGGCGCGGGACCATGGGATGGCTACACCTTC
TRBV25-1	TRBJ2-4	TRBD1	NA	CASSPARQGAIQYF	TGTGCCAGCAGTCCTGCTCGACAGGGGGCCATTCAGTACTTC
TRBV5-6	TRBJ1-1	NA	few	CASSELFTAGVQNTEAFF	TGTGCCAGCAGCGAGTTGTTCACAGCAGGGGTACAGAACACTGAAGCTTTCTTT